This T cell receptor (beta chain) was sequenced in a study of PD-L1 blockade in urothelial cancer. Background on the study: Men with urothelial cancer arising in the bladder made up about 90% of the roughly 30 patients. Study outcomes and limitations: In blood at 3 weeks, tumor-associated clones expanded more among patients with durable benefit.

The sample's time point: pretreatment peripheral blood. Concerning this clone itself: The antigen is not known.

Method: immunoSEQ multiplex PCR; TCRdb's copy keeps in-frame clones and lacks some. The sample carries some 71,000 clones, approximately 80% recorded once. The CDR3 is made up of 13 amino acids. The germline V gene encodes CDR1 SGHNT and CDR2 YYREEE (reference sequence). The V gene lost 4 bases and the J gene lost 5 bases, with 10 bases spanning the gap. V is TRBV5-4 and J is TRBJ2-1, with D tentatively TRBD2 (6 bases). This specimen consisted of PBMCs, obtained around atezolizumab (anti-PD-L1) treatment. This TCR derives from a middle-aged man with urothelial cancer. The CDR3 DNA reads as TGTGCCAGCAGCGGGACTGGCCACAATGAGCAGTTCTTC. Translating it yields CASSGTGHNEQFF.